This T cell receptor beta chain is from a study of early T cells in non-severe SARS-CoV-2 infection. Study background: Bulk RNA from unsorted whole blood was sequenced; chains were unpaired.

CDR1 is SGHVS and CDR2 is FNYEAQ in the germline V gene. The CDR3 is made up of 16 amino acids. The V end was cut by 4 bases, the J end by 4 bases, with 19 bases between. TCRdb used MiXCR to reprocess the 5' RACE reads, holding one entry per CDR3 protein. The sample contains more than 25,000 distinct CDR3 sequences, around 6% of which appear only once. The sample holds many counts of this clonotype. The V and J genes are TRBV7-6 and TRBJ1-1; D is possibly TRBD1 (5 bases). The sample taken for sequencing was whole blood. The TCR sequence derives from an adult who was a healthcare worker with PCR-confirmed SARS-CoV-2 infection or an uninfected control (not recorded which). The CDR3 bases are TGTGCCAGCAGCTCATCCGGGACGCTGGGGAGCACTGAAGCTTTCTTT. This encodes CASSSSGTLGSTEAFF.